A single sample gave rise to the 32 T cell receptor beta chains below, sequenced in a study of cytomegalovirus exposure and HLA in healthy donors. The PCR employed 60 Vbeta primers together with 13 Jbeta primers. The repertoire was sequenced with immunoSEQ multiplex PCR; TCRdb's copy has only in-frame clones and lacks some. This sample carries about 170,000 clones, roughly 76% of them seen once, and the ten largest clones take 2% to 2.5%. Sample: PBMCs. Source of these receptors: a male donor in good health and CMV-seronegative.

The chain uses TRBV6-5 and TRBJ2-7; 8 positions match TRBD1. The CDR3 is made up of 15 amino acids. CDR1 and CDR2 from the germline V gene are MNHEY and SVGAGI. J was trimmed by 3 bases and V by 5 bases; bases with no gene match: 9. This chain's CDR3 is CASSRTAGQDYEQYF. CDR3 nucleotides: TGTGCCAGCAGTCGAACCGCGGGACAGGACTACGAGCAGTACTTC.

This clone was counted once. The CDR3 here is CASTPPSGRGGRGYTF. CDR3 DNA: TGTGCCAGCACGCCACCATCGGGCAGAGGGGGTCGAGGCTACACCTTC. V gene TRBV9 combines with J gene TRBJ1-2; possibly TRBD1 for D (6 bases). Trimming stripped 6 bases from V and 8 bases from J, with 26 bases between. Germline CDR1 is SGDLS and CDR2 is YYNGEE. CDR3 length equals 16 residues.

This chain connects TRBV19 to TRBJ1-1; tentatively, D is TRBD1 (6 bases). The CDR3 is made up of 17 amino acids. Trimming removed 2 bases at V and 0 bases at J, with 16 bases between. The germline V gene has CDR1 LNHDA and CDR2 SQIVND (reference sequence). CDR3: CASSIMWQGPMNTEAFF. CDR3 bases: TGTGCCAGTAGTATAATGTGGCAGGGGCCAATGAACACTGAAGCTTTCTTT.

The V call is TRBV10-2, the J call TRBJ1-1; TRBD1 might be the D (6 bases). The CDR3 consists of 13 residues. The V gene lost 8 bases and the J gene lost 4 bases, with 14 bases spanning the gap. Looked up from germline, CDR1 is WSHSY and CDR2 is SAAADI. The CDR3 DNA reads TGCGCCAGCCTCTGGATAGGGGGCACTGAAGCTTTCTTT. It is translated as CASLWIGGTEAFF.

The J gene is TRBJ2-2, the V gene TRBV9, with 7 nucleotides matching TRBD1. In germline, CDR1 is SGDLS, CDR2 YYNGEE. The CDR3 contains 14 residues. J was trimmed by 3 bases and V by 3 bases; bases with no gene match: 2. The CDR3 reads CASSATGDTGELFF. The DNA for the CDR3 is TGTGCCAGCAGCGCCACAGGGGACACCGGGGAGCTGTTTTTT. The full variable domain, its missing parts supplied by reference TRBV9 and TRBJ2-2, is DSGVTQTPKHLITATGQRVTLRCSPRSGDLSVYWYQQSLDQGLQFLIQYYNGEERAKGNILERFSAQQFPDLHSELNLSSLELGDSALYFCASSATGDTGELFFGEGSRLTVL.

The V call is TRBV7-9, the J call TRBJ2-7; 9 bases agree with TRBD2. Germline assignment: CDR1 SEHNR and CDR2 FQNEAQ (reference sequence). V lost 7 bases, J lost 3 bases, and 13 bases stayed unmatched. This CDR3 contains 16 residues. The CDR3: CASIPPGASGVYEQYF. In DNA form, the CDR3 reads TGTGCCAGCATCCCACCCGGGGCTAGCGGGGTCTACGAGCAGTACTTC.

Written as DNA, the CDR3 is TGTGCCAGCAGTTCACAGGAGAACACTGAAGCTTTCTTT. It encodes CASSSQENTEAFF. V gene TRBV27 combines with J gene TRBJ1-1; D might be TRBD1 (5 bases). CDR1 and CDR2 (germline): MNHEY, SMNVEV (reference sequence). The CDR3 extends over 13 amino acids. The V and J ends lost 4 bases and 1 base respectively, with 7 bases between them.

The chain employs TRBV6-1 and TRBJ2-5; D is uncertain. There are 13 residues in the CDR3. Germline V gene data show CDR1 as MNHNS and CDR2 as SASEGT. V was trimmed by 4 bases and J by 1 base, leaving 7 bases between them. This CDR3 reads CASSVQRQETQYF. In DNA form, the CDR3 reads TGTGCCAGCAGTGTTCAGCGCCAAGAGACCCAGTACTTC.

This chain joins TRBV19 and TRBJ1-5; 8 bases are a match to TRBD1. Germline assignment: CDR1 LNHDA and CDR2 SQIVND (reference sequence). The CDR3 consists of 16 residues. Germline trimming cut 5 bases from V and 4 bases from J; bases unmatched to any gene: 10. The CDR3 DNA is TGTGCCAGTAGTCGGGGGGCAGGGGGCTCTAATCAGCCCCAGCATTTT. Amino acids: CASSRGAGGSNQPQHF.

The CDR3 reads CASSIRGKVSYNEQFF. DNA for the CDR3: TGCGCCAGTTCTATCAGGGGTAAAGTCTCCTACAATGAGCAGTTCTTC. The chain is built from TRBV5-1 and TRBJ2-1; possible D gene TRBD1, 6 bases. The V end was cut by 8 bases, the J end by 0 bases, with 18 bases between. The CDR3 loop spans 16 amino acids. Germline V gene sequence: CDR1 SGHRS, CDR2 YFSETQ. The full variable domain, in which reference TRBV5-1 and TRBJ2-1 provide the parts outside the CDR3, is KAGVTQTPRYLIKTRGQQVTLSCSPISGHRSVSWYQQTPGQGLQFLFEYFSETQRNKGNFPGRFSGRQFSNSRSEMNVSTLELGDSALYLCASSIRGKVSYNEQFFGPGTRLTVL.

The chain employs TRBV18 and TRBJ1-5, with 11 bases that match TRBD1. Germline V gene sequence: CDR1 KGHSH, CDR2 LQKENI. With 3 bases clipped from V and 2 bases from J, the junction kept 6 bases outside the gene matches. This CDR3 spans 17 amino acids. CDR3 bases: TGTGCCAGCTCACCCCGGACAGGGGGCAAGGGCAATCAGCCCCAGCATTTT. Translated, it gives CASSPRTGGKGNQPQHF.

This chain connects TRBV9 to TRBJ2-5, with 10 nucleotides matching TRBD2. Germline CDR1 is SGDLS and CDR2 is YYNGEE. The CDR3 length is 15 residues. The V and J ends lost 4 bases and 1 base, in that order; junction bases with no gene match: 4. The DNA of the CDR3 is TGTGCCAGCAGCCCACTAGCGGGGATCCAAGAGACCCAGTACTTC. Translation gives CASSPLAGIQETQYF.

The V call is TRBV2, the J call TRBJ2-7; the D gene is possibly TRBD1 (6 bases). Germline V gene data show CDR1 as SNHLY and CDR2 as FYNNEI. The CDR3 has 16 residues. V was shortened by 0 bases and J by 3 bases, with 15 bases between the two germline ends. CDR3 in DNA: TGTGCCAGCAGTGAAGCGCTAGGGGGTCGCTACTACGAGCAGTACTTC. Amino acid sequence: CASSEALGGRYYEQYF. Drawing the rest from reference TRBV2 and TRBJ2-7, the complete variable domain is EPEVTQTPSHQVTQMGQEVILRCVPISNHLYFYWYRQILGQKVEFLVSFYNNEISEKSEIFDDQFSVERPDGSNFTLKIRSTKLEDSAMYFCASSEALGGRYYEQYFGPGTRLTVT.

This sequence joins TRBV5-4 and TRBJ1-2; D might be TRBD1 (5 bases). V lost 3 bases to trimming and J lost 3 bases, with 12 bases between them. Germline assignment: CDR1 SGHNT and CDR2 YYREEE (reference sequence). This CDR3 contains 14 residues. The CDR3 nucleotides read TGTGCCAGCAGCTCCCCCGACAGCCACTATGGCTACACCTTC. Its protein product is CASSSPDSHYGYTF.

The chain links TRBV19 to TRBJ1-2; D is uncertain. The germline gives CDR1 LNHDA, CDR2 SQIVND (reference sequence). The V end lost 7 bases, the J end lost 6 bases, and 18 bases lay between the germline ends. The CDR3 spans 14 residues. The DNA of the CDR3 is TGTGCCAGTACCCAAAGGGCGGGGTACGATGGCTACACCTTC. Residues: CASTQRAGYDGYTF.

The V gene is TRBV4-3, the J gene TRBJ1-2; D gene unclear. Trimming removed 0 bases at V and 6 bases at J, with 11 bases between. CDR1 and CDR2 from the germline V gene are LGHNA and YSLEER. CDR3 size: 14 residues. CDR3 in DNA: TGCGCCAGCAGCCAAGATTCCCAGAGGGATGGCTACACCTTC. Protein sequence: CASSQDSQRDGYTF.

The CDR3 protein is CASLKSTVHSYEQYF. Written as DNA, the CDR3 is TGTGCCAGCCTAAAATCAACAGTGCACTCCTACGAGCAGTACTTC. The chain joins TRBV2 to TRBJ2-7; D unclear. V lost 8 bases to trimming and J lost 0 bases, with 17 bases between them. Germline CDR1 is SNHLY and CDR2 is FYNNEI. The CDR3 is made up of 15 amino acids.

The chain has TRBV2 and TRBJ2-7; D not certain. V was trimmed by 4 bases and J by 5 bases, leaving 6 bases between them. The CDR3 spans 11 residues. Per the germline V gene, CDR1 is SNHLY and CDR2 is FYNNEI. DNA for the CDR3: TGTGCCAGCAGTGTTCTCCACGAGCAGTACTTC. Protein: CASSVLHEQYF.

This rearrangement joins TRBV7-2 to TRBJ2-4; maybe TRBD1 (5 bases). The CDR3 is made up of 13 amino acids. V lost 4 bases to trimming and J lost 12 bases, with 16 bases between them. Germline CDR1 reads SGHTA; CDR2 reads FQGNSA. The CDR3 protein is CASSSVGAGYQYF. In DNA, the CDR3 is TGTGCCAGCAGCTCCGTTGGGGCTGGGTATCAGTACTTC.

The gene calls are TRBV30 and TRBJ2-7; unclear D gene. The germline V gene has CDR1 GTSNPN and CDR2 SVGIG (reference sequence). V lost 0 bases and J lost 0, with 15 bases in between. The CDR3 consists of 16 residues. The CDR3 nucleotides read TGTGCCTGGAGTGTCGCCCCCACTGATAGCTCCTACGAGCAGTACTTC. Its protein is CAWSVAPTDSSYEQYF.

The table lists this clone with a count of one. The chain uses TRBV10-2 and TRBJ1-4, with TRBD1 as a possible D gene (5 bases). The CDR3 runs 16 residues. Trimming took off 0 bases at V and 6 bases at J, with 14 bases between the two ends. Germline values: CDR1 WSHSY, CDR2 SAAADI. CDR3 amino acids: CASSESFGGGDEKLFF. The CDR3 DNA reads as TGCGCCAGCAGTGAGTCGTTTGGGGGAGGGGATGAAAAACTGTTTTTT.

The V gene is TRBV9, the J gene TRBJ1-2; D not certain. Germline V CDR1 and CDR2: SGDLS, YYNGEE. V lost 3 bases to trimming and J lost 8 bases, with 11 bases between them. CDR3 length: 12 amino acids. The CDR3 region is CASSGGFGGYTF. The CDR3 nucleotides read TGTGCCAGCAGCGGAGGGTTTGGAGGCTACACCTTC.

J is TRBJ1-1 and V is TRBV6-1; tentative D call: TRBD1 (5 bases). Germline lookup yields CDR1 MNHNS and CDR2 SASEGT. This CDR3 spans 12 amino acids. V was shortened by 2 bases and J by 4 bases, with 5 bases between the two germline ends. The chain's CDR3 is CASSERGTEAFF. CDR3 nucleotides: TGTGCCAGCAGTGAAAGGGGCACTGAAGCTTTCTTT.

The chain has TRBV9 and TRBJ1-1; 9 bases line up with TRBD1. CDR1 and CDR2 from the germline V gene are SGDLS and YYNGEE. CDR3 length: 14 residues. V shed 4 bases and J 6 bases; nucleotides not matched to a gene: 7. The CDR3 spells CASSPQGAGAEAFF. The CDR3 DNA follows: TGTGCCAGCAGCCCACAGGGGGCGGGAGCTGAAGCTTTCTTT.

CDR3 bases: TGTGCCAGCAGCCCAGGGGTGGGTGGGTCCCAGCATTTT. Translating gives CASSPGVGGSQHF. The rearrangement joins TRBV7-6 to TRBJ1-5, with a tentative D call TRBD1 (6 bases). Deletions cut 5 bases from V and 11 bases from J, with 16 bases between. Per the germline V gene, CDR1 is SGHVS and CDR2 is FNYEAQ. The CDR3 is 13 amino acids.

The V call is TRBV10-2, the J call TRBJ1-1; 10 nucleotides match TRBD1. V shed 8 bases, J shed 0 bases, and the junction held 0 bases outside the gene matches. This CDR3 is 13 amino acids long. CDR1 and CDR2 from the germline V gene are WSHSY and SAAADI. CDR3 bases: TGCGCCAGCGGGACAGGGGTGAACACTGAAGCTTTCTTT. This gives the protein CASGTGVNTEAFF.

The V and J genes are TRBV6-6 and TRBJ2-3; tentatively, D is TRBD2 (5 bases). V gave up 4 bases and J gave up 1 base, with 12 bases separating them. The CDR3 is made up of 15 amino acids. In germline, CDR1 is MNHNY, CDR2 SVGAGI (reference sequence). CDR3 sequence reads: CASSFPPGGTDTQYF. The DNA for the CDR3 is TGTGCCAGCAGTTTCCCACCCGGGGGCACAGATACGCAGTATTTT.

The rearrangement joins TRBV2 to TRBJ1-4; no clear D gene. Germline V gene sequence: CDR1 SNHLY, CDR2 FYNNEI. Trimming left V 6 bases short and J 8 bases short, with 13 bases between. This CDR3 spans 13 amino acids. Here the CDR3 DNA reads TGTGCCAGCAGCCGGGGAGGCTGGGAAAAACTGTTTTTT. Residues: CASSRGGWEKLFF.

The chain is built from TRBV4-3 and TRBJ2-2; 14 positions match TRBD2. Unmatched junction bases numbered 6, after V lost 3 bases and J lost 0 bases. The length of the CDR3 is 19 residues. The germline V gene has CDR1 LGHNA and CDR2 YSLEER. This chain's CDR3 is CASSQTTTSGGANTGELFF. The CDR3, as DNA: TGCGCCAGCAGCCAGACGACGACTAGCGGGGGGGCGAACACCGGGGAGCTGTTTTTT.

This CDR3 reads CAIRVHINTDTQYF. The CDR3 DNA is TGTGCCATCAGGGTACATATTAACACAGATACGCAGTATTTT. This chain connects TRBV10-3 to TRBJ2-3; D is undetermined. CDR1 ENHRY and CDR2 SYGVKD come from the germline V gene. Trimming took off 6 bases at V and 2 bases at J, with 12 bases between the two ends. The CDR3 sequence is 14 residues long.

The chain employs TRBV7-2 and TRBJ1-4; D not certain. This CDR3 region has 16 residues. CDR1 and CDR2 (germline): SGHTA, FQGNSA. Trimming shortened V by 1 base and J by 10 bases, and 19 bases separated the two germline ends. In DNA, the CDR3 is TGTGCCAGCAGCTTAGGTTACGGGGAGCATTCCCGAAAACTGTTTTTT. It is translated as CASSLGYGEHSRKLFF.

V usage is TRBV4-2 and J usage is TRBJ2-3; 7 bases are shared with TRBD2. CDR3 length: 17 amino acids. V shed 0 bases and J 1 base; nucleotides not matched to a gene: 7. The germline V gene has CDR1 LGHNA and CDR2 YNFKEQ. CDR3 protein: CASSQDSGAGGTDTQYF. CDR3 sequence (DNA): TGTGCCAGCAGCCAAGATAGTGGGGCGGGAGGCACAGATACGCAGTATTTT.